The entry that follows covers one TCR beta chain sequence. This record comes from a study of shared clonotypes between healthy human individuals. For the study at large: Each donor had three CD4 naive, three CD4 memory, two CD8 naive and one CD8 memory plate.

It was into CD45RA+ naive and CD45RA-negative memory subsets that the CD4+ cells were split. The V and J ends lost 4 bases and 6 bases respectively, with 13 bases between them. Germline-derived CDR1 and CDR2 are LNHDA and SQIVND (reference sequence). The CDR3 length is 13 residues. Clones were read by immunoSEQ multiplex PCR, and TCRdb kept only the in-frame ones, dropping some. The sample consists of approximately 2.3 million clones, approximately 93% of them appearing once. The sequencing input was naive CD4+ T cells from PBMCs. Subset reported: CD45RA+ positively selected. This receptor was obtained from a man aged 18 to 29 in good health. Some clones in this sample may be carry-over from other donors' samples. The chain is built from TRBV19 and TRBJ2-7; a possible D gene is TRBD1 (5 bases). CDR3 sequence reads: CASSRTGSREQYF. The CDR3 DNA reads TGTGCCAGTAGTAGAACAGGTTCCCGCGAGCAGTACTTC. The whole variable domain, remainder taken from reference TRBV19 and TRBJ2-7, is DGGITQSPKYLFRKEGQNVTLSCEQNLNHDAMYWYRQDPGQGLRLIYYSQIVNDFQKGDIAEGYSVSREKKESFPLTVTSAQKNPTAFYLCASSRTGSREQYFGPGTRLTVT.